This TCR beta chain appears in the sequencing data of a study of sequential checkpoint blockade in melanoma (dated by TCRdb to 2018 to 2020). For context, the study as a whole: In a 1:1 randomization, patients received either first-line nivolumab then ipilimumab (arm A) or ipilimumab then nivolumab (arm B). Maintenance nivolumab came after each of the two trial sequences.

As regards this clone: Its antigen remains undetermined. No base qualities exist here, and no much larger clone lies one base off it.

The study at large found these results: The model for predicting response that combines TCR metrics with mutation burden needs to be validated in larger, independent patient cohorts.

CDR1 LGHNA and CDR2 YSLEER are derived from the germline V gene. Reading from cysteine to phenylalanine, the CDR3 counts 14 amino acids. Left in the record is the CDR3 DNA by itself, 42 bases read in frame from the first base. Trimming costs V 4 bases and J 5 bases, and their ends lie 14 bases apart. TCRbeta CDR3 regions were immunosequenced from genomic DNA with the immunoSEQ Assay. Prior to high-throughput sequencing, genomic DNA was amplified by bias-controlled multiplex PCR. From the authors' description of their analysis: To quantify the absolute abundance of each unique TCRbeta CDR3 region, the sequences were collapsed and filtered. Clonality, defined as 1 minus Pielou's evenness, was calculated using only productive rearrangements. A previously published method was used to identify clones whose frequencies were significantly greater in on-treatment samples than in baseline samples. The source is immuneACCESS, and TCRdb retained only in-frame sequences with V and J called. Part of the clones is not carried over; for the studies checked, unresolved V genes explain less than half of this, and the remainder is unexplained. The V and J calls and clone size come from that table; D and trimming were worked out from the DNA. A total of roughly 6,000 clones appear in this sample, around 48% of them only once. The biggest ten clones account for 25% to 30% of the sample.

This sample's treatment or condition label indicates: randomized to nivolumab then ipilimumab (arm A) or the reverse (arm B). None of the trial patients had been given prior DNA-damaging chemotherapy. A FACS Aria II flow cytometer was used to sort live CD3+CD8+ cells that were negative for CD19 and CD56 from thawed PBMCs. Samples were obtained from patients with melanoma enrolled in CheckMate 064, a randomized, open-label phase II trial of sequential checkpoint blockade. Peripheral blood mononuclear cells were obtained through leukapheresis, purified using Ficoll-Paque, and frozen in human serum containing approximately 11% DMSO. Immediately after sorting, the purity of the sorted blood CD3+CD8+ cells was confirmed to be >98%, and DNA was then extracted.

This TCR was recovered from a human patient with melanoma. Some clones in this sample may be carry-over from other donors' samples. This specimen consisted of CD8+ T cells sorted from blood (inferred from file names), obtained from a patient given nivolumab and ipilimumab in sequence. The sequence joins TRBV4-3 to TRBJ1-2; TRBD1 is perhaps the D gene, given 5 matching bases. The base sequence is TGCGCCAGCAGCCCAGGGAGGACTTGGTATGGCTACACCTTC. The resulting protein is CASSPGRTWYGYTF.